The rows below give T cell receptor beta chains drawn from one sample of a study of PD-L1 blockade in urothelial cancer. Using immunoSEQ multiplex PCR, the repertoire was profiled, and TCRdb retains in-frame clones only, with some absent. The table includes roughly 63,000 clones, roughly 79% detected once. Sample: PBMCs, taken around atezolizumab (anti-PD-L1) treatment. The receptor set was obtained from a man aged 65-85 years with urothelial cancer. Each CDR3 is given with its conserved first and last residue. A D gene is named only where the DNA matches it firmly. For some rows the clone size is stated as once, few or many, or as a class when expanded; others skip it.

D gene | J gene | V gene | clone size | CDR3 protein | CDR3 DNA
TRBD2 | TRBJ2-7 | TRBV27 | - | CASREREGSYEQYF | TGTGCCAGCAGGGAGCGGGAAGGGAGCTACGAGCAGTACTTC
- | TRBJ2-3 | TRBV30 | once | CAWSPGTSFQGDTQYF | TGTGCCTGGAGCCCCGGGACTTCTTTTCAGGGAGATACGCAGTATTTT
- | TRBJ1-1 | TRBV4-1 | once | CASSEFQTGTIEAFF | TGCGCCAGCAGCGAATTTCAAACCGGGACAATCGAAGCTTTCTTT
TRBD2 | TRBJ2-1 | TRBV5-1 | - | CASSPRTSGRTRLEQFF | TGCGCCAGCAGCCCCCGGACTAGCGGACGAACCCGCCTTGAGCAGTTCTTC
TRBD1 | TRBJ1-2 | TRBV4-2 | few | CASSQPGQGARGYTF | TGTGCCAGCAGCCAGCCGGGACAGGGGGCGCGTGGCTACACCTTC
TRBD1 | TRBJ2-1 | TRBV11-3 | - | CASSLVGTEYNEQFF | TGTGCCAGCAGCTTAGTAGGGACAGAGTACAATGAGCAGTTCTTC
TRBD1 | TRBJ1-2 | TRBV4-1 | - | CASSLTPRGPQANYGYTF | TGCGCCAGCAGCCTCACCCCCAGGGGGCCCCAAGCTAACTATGGCTACACCTTC
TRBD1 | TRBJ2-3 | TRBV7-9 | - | CASSLLLGQGSTDTQYF | TGTGCCAGCAGCTTGTTACTCGGACAGGGCAGCACAGATACGCAGTATTTT
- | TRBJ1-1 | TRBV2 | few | CASSERTAMNTEAFF | TGTGCCAGCAGTGAAAGGACAGCTATGAACACTGAAGCTTTCTTT
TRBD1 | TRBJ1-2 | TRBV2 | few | CASSENRGTYGYTF | TGTGCCAGCAGTGAAAACAGGGGCACTTATGGCTACACCTTC
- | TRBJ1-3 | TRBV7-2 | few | CASSFRDGNTIYF | TGTGCCAGCAGCTTCAGGGATGGAAACACCATATATTTT
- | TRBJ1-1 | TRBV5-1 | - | CASSLGWSADMNTEAFF | TGCGCCAGCAGCTTGGGGTGGTCAGCAGACATGAACACTGAAGCTTTCTTT
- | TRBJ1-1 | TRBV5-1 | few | CASSGGTLTEAFF | TGCGCCAGCAGCGGGGGCACACTCACTGAAGCTTTCTTT
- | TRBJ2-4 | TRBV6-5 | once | CASSVLALGRNIQYF | TGTGCCAGCAGCGTACTAGCACTAGGAAGGAACATTCAGTACTTC
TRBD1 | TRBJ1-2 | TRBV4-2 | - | CASSQAGQDGLYGYTF | TGTGCCAGCAGCCAAGCGGGACAGGACGGCCTCTATGGCTACACCTTC
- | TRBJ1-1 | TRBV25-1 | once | CASWGQTEAFF | TGTGCCAGTTGGGGCCAAACTGAAGCTTTCTTT
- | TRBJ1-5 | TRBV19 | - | CASTPLGGGGNQPQHF | TGTGCCAGTACCCCCCTGGGGGGAGGGGGCAATCAGCCCCAGCATTTT
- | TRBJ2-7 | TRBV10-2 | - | CASSDEGRGVYEQYF | TGCGCCAGCAGTGACGAGGGCAGGGGGGTCTACGAGCAGTACTTC
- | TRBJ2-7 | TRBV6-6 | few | CASNQGYEQYF | TGTGCCAGCAACCAGGGTTACGAGCAGTACTTC
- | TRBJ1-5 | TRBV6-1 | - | CASERERNQPQHF | TGTGCCAGCGAAAGGGAGAGGAATCAGCCCCAGCATTTT
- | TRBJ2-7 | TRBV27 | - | CASNTGGIGGGMSEQYF | TGTGCCAGCAACACTGGGGGGATTGGAGGCGGGATGAGTGAGCAGTACTTC
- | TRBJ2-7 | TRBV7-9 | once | CASSLDAGGGGSYEQYF | TGTGCCAGCAGCTTAGATGCAGGGGGAGGCGGGTCCTACGAGCAGTACTTC
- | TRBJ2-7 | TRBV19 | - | CASRKTATDGYEQYF | TGTGCCAGTAGGAAGACAGCGACAGACGGCTACGAGCAGTACTTC
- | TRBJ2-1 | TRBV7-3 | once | CASSPTGVNEQFF | TGTGCCAGCAGCCCCACGGGGGTCAATGAGCAGTTCTTC
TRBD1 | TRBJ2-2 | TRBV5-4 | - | CASSRTGGEVGELFF | TGTGCCAGCAGTCGGACAGGGGGCGAGGTCGGGGAGCTGTTTTTT
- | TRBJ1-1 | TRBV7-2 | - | CASTGGRVAEAFF | TGTGCCAGCACCGGGGGGAGGGTAGCTGAAGCTTTCTTT
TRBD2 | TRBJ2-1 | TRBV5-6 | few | CASSFAGGNYNEQFF | TGTGCCAGCAGCTTTGCGGGGGGGAATTACAATGAGCAGTTCTTC
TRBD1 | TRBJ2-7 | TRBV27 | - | CASSTGQLSYEQYF | TGTGCCAGCAGTACGGGACAGCTCTCCTACGAGCAGTACTTC
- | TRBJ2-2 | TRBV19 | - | CASYRGTANTGELFF | TGTGCCAGTTATCGGGGTACCGCGAACACCGGGGAGCTGTTTTTT
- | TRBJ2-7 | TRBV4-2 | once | CASSPSLSHDRLLFDEQYF | TGTGCCAGCAGCCCATCTTTGAGCCACGACAGGCTTCTTTTCGACGAGCAGTACTTC
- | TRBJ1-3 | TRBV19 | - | CASSRPLHGTGNTIYF | TGTGCCAGTAGTAGGCCTCTCCACGGGACTGGAAACACCATATATTTT
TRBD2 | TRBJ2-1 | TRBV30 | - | CASTSRSSYNEQFF | TGTGCCTCGACTAGCCGGAGCTCCTACAATGAGCAGTTCTTC
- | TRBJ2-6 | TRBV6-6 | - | CASKARGGANVLTF | TGTGCCAGCAAGGCTAGGGGTGGGGCCAACGTCCTGACTTTC
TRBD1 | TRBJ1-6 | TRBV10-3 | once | CAISERGTGGASNSPLHF | TGTGCCATCAGTGAGAGGGGGACAGGGGGCGCGTCTAATTCACCCCTCCACTTT
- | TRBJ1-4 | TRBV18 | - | CASSPGGARNEKLFF | TGTGCCAGCTCACCAGGGGGGGCAAGGAATGAAAAACTGTTTTTT
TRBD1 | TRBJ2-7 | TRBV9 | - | CASSAGQVDYEQYF | TGTGCCAGCAGCGCGGGACAGGTTGATTACGAGCAGTACTTC
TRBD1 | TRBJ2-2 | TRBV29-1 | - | CSVGTGATNTGELFF | TGCAGCGTGGGGACAGGGGCAACAAACACCGGGGAGCTGTTTTTT
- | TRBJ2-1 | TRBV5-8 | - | CASSLASKGLYNEQFF | TGTGCCAGCAGCTTGGCGTCGAAGGGGTTGTACAATGAGCAGTTCTTC
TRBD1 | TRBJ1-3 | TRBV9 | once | CASSVLGTGGSGNTIYF | TGTGCCAGCAGCGTATTAGGGACAGGGGGCTCTGGAAACACCATATATTTT
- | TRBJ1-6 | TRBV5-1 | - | CASRGCAPLHF | TGCGCCAGCCGGGGTTGCGCGCCCCTCCACTTT
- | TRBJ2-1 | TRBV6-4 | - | CASSPEGRGNEQFF | TGTGCCAGCAGCCCGGAGGGCCGGGGCAATGAGCAGTTCTTC
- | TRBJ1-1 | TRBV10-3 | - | CAISESTRIEAFF | TGTGCCATCAGTGAGTCGACACGGATTGAAGCTTTCTTT
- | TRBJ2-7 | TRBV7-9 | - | CASSPPRRDEQYF | TGTGCCAGCTCCCCCCCGAGGAGGGACGAGCAGTACTTC
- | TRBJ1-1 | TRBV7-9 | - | CASSSGTHTEAFF | TGTGCCAGCAGCTCGGGGACTCACACTGAAGCTTTCTTT
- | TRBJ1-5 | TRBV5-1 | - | CASSLDGGSQPQHF | TGCGCCAGCAGCTTGGATGGGGGCAGTCAGCCCCAGCATTTT
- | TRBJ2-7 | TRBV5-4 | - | CASSLAGVGRSYEQYF | TGTGCCAGCAGCTTGGCAGGGGTGGGCAGATCCTACGAGCAGTACTTC
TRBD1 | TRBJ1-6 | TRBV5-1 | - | CASSLQGVGSPLHF | TGCGCCAGCAGCTTACAGGGGGTAGGTTCACCCCTCCACTTT
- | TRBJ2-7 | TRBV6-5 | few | CASTLGGEQYF | TGTGCCAGCACCCTTGGGGGGGAGCAGTACTTC
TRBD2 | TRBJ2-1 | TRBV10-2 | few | CASRGTSGGREHEQFF | TGCGCCAGCAGAGGGACTAGCGGGGGCCGGGAACATGAGCAGTTCTTC
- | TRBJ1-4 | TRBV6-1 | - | CASSAVRTAEKLFF | TGTGCCAGCAGCGCTGTCAGGACAGCTGAAAAACTGTTTTTT
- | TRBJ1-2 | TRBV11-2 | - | CASSLEPTGGYTF | TGTGCCAGCAGCTTAGAGCCCACGGGAGGCTACACCTTC
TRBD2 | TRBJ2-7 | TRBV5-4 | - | CASSLASGGNSYEQYF | TGTGCCAGCAGCTTGGCTAGCGGGGGGAACTCCTACGAGCAGTACTTC
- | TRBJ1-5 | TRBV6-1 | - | CASSEQGIIPNQPQHF | TGTGCCAGCAGTGAACAGGGAATTATCCCCAATCAGCCCCAGCATTTT
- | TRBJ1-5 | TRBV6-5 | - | CASSYSGGYQPQHF | TGTGCCAGCAGTTACTCCGGCGGATATCAGCCCCAGCATTTT
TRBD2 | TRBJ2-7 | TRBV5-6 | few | CASSSAGTTSGSYEQYF | TGTGCCAGCAGCTCGGCAGGGACGACTAGCGGGAGCTACGAGCAGTACTTC
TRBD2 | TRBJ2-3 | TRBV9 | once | CASSVAGGPLTDTQYF | TGTGCCAGCAGCGTAGCGGGGGGGCCTCTCACAGATACGCAGTATTTT